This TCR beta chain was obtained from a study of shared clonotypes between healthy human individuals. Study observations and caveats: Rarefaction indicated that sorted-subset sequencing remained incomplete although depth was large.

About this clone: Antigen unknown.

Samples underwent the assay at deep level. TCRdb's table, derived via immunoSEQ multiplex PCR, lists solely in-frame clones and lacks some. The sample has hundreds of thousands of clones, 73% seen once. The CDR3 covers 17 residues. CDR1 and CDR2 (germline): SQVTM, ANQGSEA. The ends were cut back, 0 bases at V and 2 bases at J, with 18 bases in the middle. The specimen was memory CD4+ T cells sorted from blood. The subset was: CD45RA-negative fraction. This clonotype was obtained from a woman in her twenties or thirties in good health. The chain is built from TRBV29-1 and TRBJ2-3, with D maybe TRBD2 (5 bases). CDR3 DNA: TGCAGCGTTGAAGATCTTCCAGTCGGGGTAAACACAGATACGCAGTATTTT. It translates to CSVEDLPVGVNTDTQYF.